The present T cell receptor (beta chain) was sequenced within a study of T cells after yellow fever vaccination. CDR3 length: 12 amino acids. With 0 bases removed from V and 14 bases from J, the gap between germline ends came to 16 bases. Germline assignment: CDR1 DFQATT and CDR2 SNEGSKA (reference sequence). Making TCR cDNA involved 5'RACE template switching, which added UMIs and a universal primer site. TCRdb re-analysed the 5' RACE reads in MiXCR, keeping a single row per CDR3 protein. The sample includes nearly 550,000 distinct CDR3 sequences, around 21% of them seen just once. The chain employs TRBV20-1 and TRBJ2-5; D could derive from TRBD1 or TRBD2 (6 bases each). The TCR sequence derives from a man aged 25-45 years who received the YFV17D yellow fever vaccine. This specimen was PBMCs, taken 15 days after the yellow fever booster vaccination. DNA for the CDR3: TGCAGTGCTAGAGAGTGGGGGGCCGAACGTTACTTC. Its translation: CSAREWGAERYF.